These 29 T cell receptor beta chains came from one sample sequenced in a study of blood T cell repertoires in COVID-19. Assay used: immunoSEQ multiplex PCR; TCRdb lists only in-frame clones, some missing. The sample gives about 290,000 clones, around four fifths of which show up once; around 3.9% is in the top ten. The source material was peripheral blood. These receptors were collected from a woman aged 45-60 years with active or convalescent COVID-19.

A single count supports this clone. In DNA, the CDR3 is TGTGCCAGCAGCTCGGGACAGCTAAGCTCCTACGAGCAGTACTTC. Protein sequence: CASSSGQLSSYEQYF. This rearrangement joins TRBV5-5 to TRBJ2-7; TRBD1 matches 7 bases. CDR1 SGHKS and CDR2 YYEKEE come from the germline V gene (reference sequence). This CDR3 is 15 amino acids long. V dropped 3 bases and J dropped 0; count of bases not matched to a gene: 6.

In its sample, this clone was seen once. This chain's CDR3 is CASSLDSFYNEKLFF. The DNA of the CDR3 is TGCGCCAGCAGCTTGGACAGTTTCTACAATGAAAAACTGTTTTTT. The chain has TRBV5-1 and TRBJ1-4; D gene uncertain. The CDR3 consists of 15 residues. From germline, CDR1 is SGHRS and CDR2 YFSETQ. V lost 0 bases and J 5 bases, leaving 11 bases between the germline ends.

The V and J genes are TRBV5-1 and TRBJ1-1; TRBD1 aligns across 9 bases. The CDR3 contains 14 residues. V was clipped by 4 bases and J by 5 bases; unmatched bases: 6. Germline-derived CDR1 and CDR2 are SGHRS and YFSETQ. The CDR3 protein is CASSGDRGNTEAFF. CDR3 coding DNA: TGCGCCAGCAGCGGAGACAGGGGGAATACTGAAGCTTTCTTT.

V and J are TRBV28 and TRBJ1-1; 7 bases are shared with TRBD1. The CDR3 is 15 residues long. V gave up 4 bases and J gave up 0 bases; unmatched junction bases: 5. CDR1 MDHEN and CDR2 SYDVKM come from the germline V gene. The CDR3 DNA reads TGTGCCAGCAGTTCACAGGGGCGGATGAACACTGAAGCTTTCTTT. Amino acids: CASSSQGRMNTEAFF. Filled out from reference TRBV28 and TRBJ1-1, the complete variable domain reads DVKVTQSSRYLVKRTGEKVFLECVQDMDHENMFWYRQDPGLGLRLIYFSYDVKMKEKGDIPEGYSVSREKKERFSLILESASTNQTSMYLCASSSQGRMNTEAFFGQGTRLTVV.

This chain links TRBV5-6 with TRBJ2-5, with a tentative D call TRBD1 (5 bases). Trimming stripped 4 bases from V and 10 bases from J, with 20 bases between. Germline CDR1 SGHDT, CDR2 YYEEEE. The CDR3 is made up of 14 amino acids. DNA of the CDR3: TGTGCCAGCAGCCCCCTCGATGGGGCCGGAATCCAGTACTTC. This encodes CASSPLDGAGIQYF.

This chain connects TRBV6-4 to TRBJ2-7; 10 bases agree with TRBD2. The CDR3 is made up of 17 amino acids. The germline CDR1 and CDR2 sequences are MRHNA and SNTAGT. The V and J ends lost 1 base and 4 bases, in that order; junction bases with no gene match: 10. The CDR3 DNA reads as TGTGCCAGCAGTGACTTTCCGGCTAGCGGGAGTGAGTACGAGCAGTACTTC. Protein: CASSDFPASGSEYEQYF.

The chain carries TRBV11-2 and TRBJ1-1; D uncertain. Between the trimmed V and J ends, which lost 1 base and 5 bases, there was a span of 14 bases. The length of the CDR3 is 15 residues. Germline V CDR1 and CDR2: SGHAT, FQNNGV. CDR3 residues: CASSLGLSPGTEAFF. DNA of the CDR3: TGTGCCAGCAGCTTAGGCCTCAGCCCGGGGACTGAAGCTTTCTTT.

This clone has more than one count but fewer than ten. This chain connects TRBV7-9 to TRBJ1-6; 7 bases map to TRBD1. CDR1 and CDR2 (germline): SEHNR, FQNEAQ (reference sequence). The ends lost 5 bases at V and 8 bases at J; junction bases unmatched: 6. The CDR3 has 14 amino acids. The CDR3 bases are TGTGCCAGCAGCCCGGGACAGTCGGATTCACCCCTCCACTTT. Translating gives CASSPGQSDSPLHF.

This sequence joins TRBV3-1 (or the pseudogene TRBV3-2) and TRBJ1-2; D uncertain. The CDR3 is made up of 12 amino acids. CDR1 is LGHDT, CDR2 YNNKEL, per germline (reference sequence). V gave up 4 bases and J gave up 6 bases, with 9 bases separating them. CDR3 region: CASSRSQNGYTF. In nucleotides, the CDR3 is TGTGCCAGCAGCCGTAGCCAAAATGGCTACACCTTC.

The gene calls are TRBV2 and TRBJ1-1; tentative D call: TRBD1 (6 bases). The germline V and J ends were trimmed by 6 bases and 6 bases, with 17 bases remaining between them. In germline, CDR1 is SNHLY, CDR2 FYNNEI. This CDR3 has 14 residues. The CDR3 nucleotides are TGTGCCAGCAGGCTGGGACATCGGAAGGCTGAAGCTTTCTTT. It yields the protein CASRLGHRKAEAFF.

Only one count was recorded for this clone. This rearrangement joins TRBV10-3 to TRBJ1-3, with D possibly matching TRBD1 (5 bases). Between the trimmed V and J ends, which lost 4 bases and 4 bases, there was a span of 17 bases. Germline CDR1 ENHRY, CDR2 SYGVKD. The CDR3 has 16 residues. This CDR3 is CAISATPQAAGNTIYF. DNA of the CDR3: TGTGCCATCAGTGCAACGCCACAGGCGGCAGGAAACACCATATATTTT.

This clone was seen just once. The chain is built from TRBV7-8 and TRBJ2-7; TRBD1 might be the D (5 bases). From germline, CDR1 is SGHVS and CDR2 FQNEAQ. The CDR3 spans 17 residues. V gave up 4 bases and J gave up 2 bases, with 21 bases separating them. This CDR3 is CASSSTGPMTLTYEQYF. CDR3 coding DNA: TGTGCCAGCAGCTCCACAGGACCGATGACTTTGACCTACGAGCAGTACTTC.

The V and J genes are TRBV7-9 and TRBJ1-1; TRBD1 agrees at 9 bases. J lost 10 bases, V lost 1 base, and 7 bases had no gene match. Looked up from germline, CDR1 is SEHNR and CDR2 is FQNEAQ (reference sequence). The CDR3 is made up of 14 amino acids. The CDR3 loop is CASSLGRRTGVAFF. CDR3 in DNA: TGTGCCAGCAGCTTAGGAAGGAGGACAGGGGTAGCTTTCTTT.

This rearrangement joins TRBV19 to TRBJ2-7; 8 positions agree with TRBD2. The CDR3 contains 15 residues. With 0 bases clipped from V and 3 bases from J, the junction kept 4 bases outside the gene matches. Germline V gene sequence: CDR1 LNHDA, CDR2 SQIVND (reference sequence). The chain's CDR3 is CASSIDPAGVYEQYF. CDR3 DNA sequence: TGTGCCAGTAGTATAGATCCAGCGGGAGTCTACGAGCAGTACTTC.

This sequence joins TRBV5-1 and TRBJ1-1; TRBD1 is a possible D gene (6 bases). Trimming stripped 1 base from V and 1 base from J, with 11 bases between. Germline loops: CDR1 SGHRS, CDR2 YFSETQ. There are 15 residues in the CDR3. The CDR3 bases are TGCGCCAGCAGCTTGTTGGACAGCCAGAACACTGAAGCTTTCTTT. Translation: CASSLLDSQNTEAFF. The complete variable domain, with remaining parts taken from reference TRBV5-1 and TRBJ1-1, reads KAGVTQTPRYLIKTRGQQVTLSCSPISGHRSVSWYQQTPGQGLQFLFEYFSETQRNKGNFPGRFSGRQFSNSRSEMNVSTLELGDSALYLCASSLLDSQNTEAFFGQGTRLTVV.

This chain joins TRBV12-3 or TRBV12-4 and TRBJ1-5; unclear D gene. This CDR3 is 13 amino acids long. The germline V and J ends were trimmed by 0 bases and 4 bases, with 4 bases remaining between them. CDR3 loop: CASSLAANQPQHF. The CDR3 DNA reads TGTGCCAGCAGTTTAGCGGCAAATCAGCCCCAGCATTTT.

This chain uses TRBV2 with TRBJ2-7; maybe TRBD1 (6 bases). This CDR3 spans 15 amino acids. Germline assignment: CDR1 SNHLY and CDR2 FYNNEI. V was pared by 3 bases and J by 3 bases, with 15 bases between. The CDR3 spells CASSEWPRGGYEQYF. In DNA, the CDR3 is TGTGCCAGCAGTGAGTGGCCCCGAGGGGGCTACGAGCAGTACTTC.

The rearrangement joins TRBV7-9 to TRBJ2-7; the D gene is possibly TRBD2 (5 bases). The germline gives CDR1 SEHNR, CDR2 FQNEAQ (reference sequence). With 1 base removed from V and 1 base from J, the gap between germline ends came to 11 bases. This CDR3 has 15 amino acids. CDR3 sequence: CASSLGPTGSYEQYF. CDR3 nucleotides: TGTGCCAGCAGCTTAGGACCGACGGGGTCCTACGAGCAGTACTTC.

This clone was counted a single time. The rearrangement joins TRBV23-1 to TRBJ1-2; weak D call: TRBD1 (5 bases). TRBV23-1 is treated as an ORF (open reading frame) with a function not yet certain. The CDR3 length is 18 residues. Trimming removed 6 bases from V and 4 bases from J, with 27 bases in between. In DNA form, the CDR3 reads TGCGCCAGCAGATCGGCAGGGACTACCCTCCTCCCTTCCTATGGCTACACCTTC. Its translation: CASRSAGTTLLPSYGYTF.

In this sample, this clone turned up once. The chain combines TRBV7-8 with TRBJ1-3; 9 nucleotides line up with TRBD1. The length of the CDR3 is 17 residues. Germline V lookup: CDR1 SGHVS, CDR2 FQNEAQ. After removal of 0 bases from V and 0 bases from J, the junction contained 3 bases not matched to a gene. CDR3 sequence reads: CASSLARTGDSGNTIYF. The CDR3 bases are TGTGCCAGCAGCTTAGCCCGGACAGGGGACTCTGGAAACACCATATATTTT.

The genes are TRBV6-5 and TRBJ2-3; 12 nucleotides match TRBD2. CDR1 is MNHEY and CDR2 is SVGAGI in the germline V gene. The trim removed 7 bases at V and 7 bases at J, leaving 6 bases unmatched. The CDR3 length is 14 residues. This CDR3 is CASTTSGRPNTQYF. The CDR3 nucleotides read TGTGCCAGCACCACTAGCGGGAGGCCTAATACGCAGTATTTT.

The genes are TRBV2 and TRBJ1-3; D is perhaps TRBD1 (6 bases). CDR3 length equals 14 residues. Germline CDR1 reads SNHLY; CDR2 reads FYNNEI. V was trimmed by 7 bases and J by 2 bases, leaving 12 bases between them. The CDR3 sequence: CASTWSGAGNTIYF. In nucleotides, the CDR3 is TGTGCCAGCACTTGGTCAGGGGCTGGAAACACCATATATTTT.

This clone was detected once. The rearrangement links TRBV10-2 to TRBJ2-3; 7 positions match TRBD2. V trimming: 9 bases; J trimming: 0 bases; junction bases outside the gene matches: 6. CDR1 is WSHSY, CDR2 SAAADI, per germline. There are 14 residues in the CDR3. The CDR3 region is CASSLAVSTDTQYF. The DNA for the CDR3 is TGCGCCAGTTCCCTAGCGGTCAGCACAGATACGCAGTATTTT.

This sequence joins TRBV19 and TRBJ2-7; D gene uncertain. The CDR3 length is 19 residues. Germline V gene lookup returns CDR1 LNHDA and CDR2 SQIVND (reference sequence). The V end lost 4 bases, the J end lost 3 bases, and 28 bases lay between the germline ends. CDR3 in DNA: TGTGCCAGTAGTAGGCTACTACCCGGCGGCCAGCTCGATTTCTACGAGCAGTACTTC. Translating it yields CASSRLLPGGQLDFYEQYF.

The chain employs TRBV3-1 (or the pseudogene TRBV3-2) and TRBJ2-6; D not resolved. CDR3 length equals 14 residues. V was cut by 4 bases and J by 0 bases, with 4 bases left in between. CDR1 LGHDT and CDR2 YNNKEL come from the germline V gene (reference sequence). CDR3 bases: TGTGCCAGCAGCCTCTCCTCTGGGGCCAACGTCCTGACTTTC. Its translation: CASSLSSGANVLTF.

The chain recombines TRBV21-1 with TRBJ1-2; the D call of TRBD1 is as the table states it, not checked on the DNA. TRBV21-1 is noted as a pseudogene. This CDR3 has 14 residues. CDR3 in amino acids: CASTPDTANYGYTF. CDR3 DNA: TGTGCCAGCACCCCAGACACGGCGAACTATGGCTACACCTTC.

The V gene is TRBV5-5, the J gene TRBJ1-1, with unresolved D. The CDR3 runs 14 residues. V was trimmed by 0 bases and J by 1 base, leaving 7 bases between them. In germline, CDR1 is SGHKS, CDR2 YYEKEE (reference sequence). CDR3: CASSLDLPNTEAFF. In nucleotides, the CDR3 is TGTGCCAGCAGCTTGGACCTACCGAACACTGAAGCTTTCTTT. The full variable domain, its missing parts supplied by reference TRBV5-5 and TRBJ1-1, is DAGVTQSPTHLIKTRGQQVTLRCSPISGHKSVSWYQQVLGQGPQFIFQYYEKEERGRGNFPDRFSARQFPNYSSELNVNALLLGDSALYLCASSLDLPNTEAFFGQGTRLTVV.

V is TRBV6-5 and J is TRBJ2-2; 8 bases are a match to TRBD2. There are 15 residues in the CDR3. V shed 7 bases, J shed 6 bases, and the junction held 10 bases outside the gene matches. The germline V gene encodes CDR1 MNHEY and CDR2 SVGAGI. In nucleotides, the CDR3 is TGTGCCAGCACTATACTAGCGGAGGCCGCCGGGGAGCTGTTTTTT. It encodes CASTILAEAAGELFF.

This chain joins TRBV7-6 and TRBJ1-4; possible D gene TRBD1, 6 bases. The ends were cut back, 5 bases at V and 8 bases at J, with 18 bases in the middle. The CDR3 has 15 residues. Germline V gives CDR1 SGHVS, CDR2 FNYEAQ. CDR3 bases: TGTGCCAGCAGCCCGACCGGGGGGGCGGGCGAAAAACTGTTTTTT. It codes for CASSPTGGAGEKLFF.